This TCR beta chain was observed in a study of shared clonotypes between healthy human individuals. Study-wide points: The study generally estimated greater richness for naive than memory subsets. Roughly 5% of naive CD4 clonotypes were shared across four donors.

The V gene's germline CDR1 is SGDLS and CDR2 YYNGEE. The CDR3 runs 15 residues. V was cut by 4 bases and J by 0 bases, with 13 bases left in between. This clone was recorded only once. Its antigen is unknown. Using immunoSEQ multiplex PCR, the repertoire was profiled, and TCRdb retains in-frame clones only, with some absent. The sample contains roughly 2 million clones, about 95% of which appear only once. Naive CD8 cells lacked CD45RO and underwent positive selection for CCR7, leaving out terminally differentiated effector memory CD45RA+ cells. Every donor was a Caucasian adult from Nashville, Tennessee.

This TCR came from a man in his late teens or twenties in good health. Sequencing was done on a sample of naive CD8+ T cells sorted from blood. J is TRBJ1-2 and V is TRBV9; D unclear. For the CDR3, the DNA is TGTGCCAGCAGCTCCCATTCGGGGACTAACTATGGCTACACCTTC. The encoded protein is CASSSHSGTNYGYTF.